The next 12 T cell receptor beta chains were all read from a single sample in a study of blood T cell repertoires in COVID-19. TCRdb's table, derived via immunoSEQ multiplex PCR, lists solely in-frame clones and lacks some. Of about 260,000 clones listed, roughly nine tenths were seen once; the top ten hold 2% to 3%. What was sequenced was PBMCs or T cells enriched from blood (not recorded which). Source of these receptors: a woman younger than 35 who had recovered from COVID-19.

For this clone: The sample carries other DNA sequences with the same CDR3. This chain uses TRBV10-3 with TRBJ1-4, with D maybe TRBD1 (6 bases). V gave up 0 bases and J gave up 3 bases, with 11 bases separating them. Germline CDR1 reads ENHRY; CDR2 reads SYGVKD. This CDR3 comprises 16 residues. The CDR3 DNA is TGTGCCATCAGTGAGTCGGGCAGGGGTTCTAATGAAAAACTGTTTTTT. Protein: CAISESGRGSNEKLFF.

V usage is TRBV11-2 and J usage is TRBJ1-1, with 8 positions matching TRBD1. Trimming cost V 1 base and J 4 bases; bases outside gene matches: 14. This CDR3 is built from 18 residues. Germline V gene sequence: CDR1 SGHAT, CDR2 FQNNGV. The CDR3 region has the DNA TGTGCCAGCAGCTTAGGGACAGGGACCGGCTCCTTTATCACTGAAGCTTTCTTT. Protein product: CASSLGTGTGSFITEAFF.

This clone was found once. V and J are TRBV11-2 and TRBJ1-5; D unclear. The CDR3 is made up of 15 amino acids. The germline V gene encodes CDR1 SGHAT and CDR2 FQNNGV. V was cut by 0 bases and J by 0 bases, with 6 bases left in between. The CDR3 loop is CASSLDMFSNQPQHF. The DNA of the CDR3 is TGTGCCAGCAGCTTAGATATGTTTAGCAATCAGCCCCAGCATTTT.

The chain employs TRBV9 and TRBJ1-4; D not certain. V was clipped by 0 bases and J by 4 bases, with 10 bases between them. From germline, CDR1 is SGDLS and CDR2 YYNGEE. This CDR3 spans 15 amino acids. The CDR3 coding sequence is TGTGCCAGCAGCGTAGCGACAAAGATTAATGAAAAACTGTTTTTT. This encodes CASSVATKINEKLFF.

The V call is TRBV6-5, the J call TRBJ1-2; a weak D match, TRBD1 (5 bases). CDR1 MNHEY and CDR2 SVGAGI come from the germline V gene. CDR3 size: 15 residues. Trimming removed 0 bases from V and 7 bases from J, with 15 bases in between. CDR3 bases: TGTGCCAGCAGTTACTCGAAATCAGGGACTTCTGGCTACACCTTC. It specifies CASSYSKSGTSGYTF.

The chain carries TRBV6-5 and TRBJ2-7; 8 nucleotides line up with TRBD1. Trimming cost V 6 bases and J 3 bases; bases outside gene matches: 10. There are 15 residues in the CDR3. Germline V CDR1 and CDR2: MNHEY, SVGAGI. This CDR3 is CASSSGAGGNYEQYF. The CDR3 DNA reads TGTGCCAGCAGCTCGGGGGCAGGGGGCAACTACGAGCAGTACTTC.

This rearrangement joins TRBV15 to TRBJ2-1, with TRBD2 matching over 9 bases. The CDR3 is made up of 15 amino acids. Germline trimming cut 0 bases from V and 5 bases from J; bases unmatched to any gene: 2. From germline, CDR1 is LNHNV and CDR2 YYDKDF (reference sequence). CDR3 DNA: TGTGCCACCAGCAGAGATTCTAGCGGGAACAATGAGCAGTTCTTC. It translates to CATSRDSSGNNEQFF.

J is TRBJ2-1 and V is TRBV3-1 (or the pseudogene TRBV3-2); D is uncertain. Trimming removed 4 bases from V and 10 bases from J, with 14 bases in between. This CDR3 contains 13 residues. Per the germline V gene, CDR1 is LGHDT and CDR2 is YNNKEL (reference sequence). The CDR3: CASSPNGPGEQFF. Written as DNA, the CDR3 is TGTGCCAGCAGCCCGAACGGCCCCGGGGAGCAGTTCTTC.

This clone appeared a single time. The V and J genes are TRBV5-6 and TRBJ1-2, with 7 bases identical to TRBD1. The junction had 8 bases not matched to a gene; V was cut back by 6 bases and J by 3 bases. Germline V gives CDR1 SGHDT, CDR2 YYEEEE. The CDR3 covers 14 residues. CDR3 sequence (DNA): TGTGCCAGCACTTCCTCCGGGACAGACTATGGCTACACCTTC. It is translated as CASTSSGTDYGYTF.

The rearrangement links TRBV30 to TRBJ1-1; TRBD1 is a possible D gene (6 bases). V was clipped by 2 bases and J by 0 bases, with 10 bases between them. The CDR3 totals 14 residues. Germline CDR1 and CDR2: GTSNPN and SVGIG (reference sequence). The CDR3 region is CAWSWTAMNTEAFF. CDR3 nucleotide sequence: TGTGCCTGGAGTTGGACAGCCATGAACACTGAAGCTTTCTTT.

The CDR3 reads CSVGQMNTEAFF. DNA for the CDR3: TGCAGCGTTGGACAGATGAACACTGAAGCTTTCTTT. The genes are TRBV29-1 and TRBJ1-1; D is perhaps TRBD1 (5 bases). Trimming left V 4 bases short and J 0 bases short, with 6 bases between. The CDR3 loop spans 12 amino acids. CDR1 SQVTM and CDR2 ANQGSEA come from the germline V gene.

Turning to this clone: The identical CDR3 is also encoded by other nucleotide sequences in the sample. CDR3 residues: CASSIRGTEAFF. The CDR3 DNA reads TGTGCCAGTAGTATCCGAGGAACTGAAGCTTTCTTT. The chain uses TRBV19 and TRBJ1-1; the D is unclear. The length of the CDR3 is 12 residues. Trimming took 3 bases from V and 5 from J, leaving 7 bases between them. The germline V gene has CDR1 LNHDA and CDR2 SQIVND (reference sequence).